This entry describes one T cell receptor (beta chain). Its antigen remains unidentified. No base quality values were provided; no much bigger clone lies one nucleotide off. This sample stems from a study of T cell responses to AZD1222 COVID-19 vaccine (dated by TCRdb to the early 2020s). Regarding the research as a whole: TCR sequencing was performed for about 250 trial participants, of whom about 200 were given two doses of AZD1222 and around 25 were given two doses of MenACWY control vaccine. Trial participants were enrolled into age subgroups of 18-55, 56-69 and 70-plus years, which contained 148, 28 and 57 TCR-sequenced participants, respectively.

The research as a whole found: Conclusions about previously exposed vaccinees are limited because only a handful of AZD1222 recipients were SARS-CoV-2 seropositive at baseline. Reportedly, close to half of the unique spike-specific TCRs recognized epitopes lying outside the regions that are mutated in the B.1.351 and B.1.1.7 variants. After two AZD1222 doses, both the breadth and the depth of spike-specific TCRs were significantly higher than at day 0 and than in MenACWY recipients. Participants were mostly white British, with more females than males. The authors suggested clonal diversity may have been underestimated. Because no samples from the day 14 peak response were available, repertoires could be characterized only after the peak T cell response. The 56-69-year group was small, and its depth increase did not reach significance, likely because of low power. Vaccine-associated CD4 TCRs spanned the whole spike protein, with dominant responses in regions 160-218 and 743-854.

The CDR3 regions of human TCRbeta chains were analyzed by immunosequencing. The original methods were these. TCRs in the repertoires were compared against a reference library of SARS-CoV-2-specific TCRs that had been generated with the MIRA antigen-specificity platform. Breadth meant the fraction of unique TCRs that were SARS-CoV-2-associated, whereas depth meant the fraction of total T cells that were SARS-CoV-2-associated. Using the MIRA data, each spike-specific TCR was mapped to the spike region that the TCR reacts to and placed in a CD4 or CD8 class. Log10-transformed breadth and depth values were compared by one-way ANOVA with Sidak's multiple comparisons tests. This is the immuneACCESS table as TCRdb keeps it, with only in-frame sequences that have V and J called. A part of the clones is gone; compared with another copy, unresolved V genes explain less than half, and the rest is unexplained. V, J and clone size reflect that table, while D and trimming were determined from the DNA. This sample comprises 110,000 or so clones, roughly 88% of them detected only once. The top ten clones comprise 6.5% of the sample.

From V the trimming removes 4 bases and from J it removes 1 base, while the gene matches leave 4 bases of the junction unaccounted for. CDR1 and CDR2 (SGDLS, YYNGEE) derive from the germline V gene. The CDR3 runs 14 residues from the cysteine to the phenylalanine. Of the read, only the CDR3 DNA is kept; its 42 bases are in frame from base 1. The sample's time point label, decoded: about 28 days (+/-7) after the second vaccine dose. AZD1222 recipients whose second dose came at about 4 weeks and those whose second dose came at about 12 weeks were combined into one group, since spike-specific TCR depth and breadth did not differ between the two schedules. Vaccinee samples came from UK trials COV001 and COV002, including a single-blind randomized controlled phase 2/3 trial of AZD1222 (ChAdOx1 nCoV-19) in healthy adults. Trial participant PBMC samples were collected at day 0 and day 28 after the second dose for TCRbeta chain sequencing.

This clonotype was sampled from an adult who received the AZD1222 COVID-19 vaccine. The chain is assembled from TRBV9 and TRBJ1-1; TRBD1 fits 7 bases in the junction. Sequencing used peripheral blood, obtained 28 days after the second AZD1222 dose. The CDR3 amino acid sequence is: CASSPWTGNTEAFF. The bases are TGTGCCAGCAGCCCCTGGACAGGGAACACTGAAGCTTTCTTT.